What follows describes a single T cell receptor beta chain. Its target is not known. This sample stems from a study of response to subunit inactivated influenza vaccine. Whole-study findings and limits: The study's authors posited that every seasonal influenza vaccination enlists few new T cells.

TCRdb reprocessed the RT-PCR reads with MiXCR, giving one entry per CDR3 protein. The sample includes approximately 520,000 distinct CDR3 sequences, approximately 15% of them seen just once. The input for sequencing was CD4+ T cells sorted from PBMCs, taken around 25 months after vaccination. This receptor was taken from a man aged 50-75 years who received an inactivated influenza vaccine.

CDR3 sequence reads: CASSYTRQGQQYF. The DNA of the CDR3 is TGTGCCAGCAGTTACACGCGACAGGGCCAACAGTACTTC. The chain links TRBV6-5 to TRBJ2-7; the match to TRBD1 covers 7 bases. The CDR3 runs 13 residues. Germline V CDR1 and CDR2: MNHEY, SVGAGI. The V and J ends lost 2 bases and 10 bases, in that order; junction bases with no gene match: 8.